This TCR beta chain was captured in a study of post-analysis software for immune sequencing data. Whole-study context: Courses of disease covered relapsing-remitting, secondary progressive and progressive-relapsing multiple sclerosis. Whole-study findings and limits: Analysis by F measure revealed that same-batch samples clustered strongly together. Five TRBV segments, including TRBV5-6, TRBV5-1 and TRBV20-1, were more frequent in patients than controls.

Each TCR beta cDNA library carried unique molecular identifiers. Approximately 450,000 cDNA molecules were recovered from an input of 1 to 10 million T cells. TCRdb re-called the PCR reads with MiXCR, one entry per CDR3 protein. The sample yields 750,000 to 950,000 distinct CDR3 sequences, about half seen once. The V end was cut by 5 bases, the J end by 11 bases, with 18 bases between. Germline CDR1 reads DFQATT; CDR2 reads SNEGSKA (reference sequence). The CDR3 contains 12 residues. As regards this clonotype: Its antigen is not known.

Material: blood. The sequence was obtained from a girl aged 10 to 17 with multiple sclerosis. The V call is TRBV20-1, the J call TRBJ2-5; D is possibly TRBD1 or TRBD2 (9 bases each). The chain's CDR3 is CSAVQGAGGQYF. CDR3 DNA: TGCAGTGCTGTACAGGGGGCGGGGGGGCAGTACTTC.